This entry lists 25 T cell receptor beta chains sequenced from one sample in a study of cytomegalovirus exposure and HLA in healthy donors. With 60 Vbeta and 13 Jbeta primers, the PCR was carried out. Profiling relied on immunoSEQ multiplex PCR, and the TCRdb table lists in-frame clones only, not all of them. Among over 85,000 clones listed, roughly 60% were seen once. The sequenced material came from PBMCs. The source is a human donor in good health.

V usage is TRBV5-5 and J usage is TRBJ2-1; the match to TRBD2 covers 12 bases. There are 17 residues in the CDR3. V was pared by 0 bases and J by 3 bases, with 4 bases of the junction left unmatched. The V gene's germline CDR1 is SGHKS and CDR2 YYEKEE (reference sequence). The CDR3 DNA reads as TGTGCCAGCAGCTTGGTGGCTAGCGGGGGGGGCTACAATGAGCAGTTCTTC. It specifies CASSLVASGGGYNEQFF. The full variable domain, with the rest looked up from reference TRBV5-5 and TRBJ2-1, is DAGVTQSPTHLIKTRGQQVTLRCSPISGHKSVSWYQQVLGQGPQFIFQYYEKEERGRGNFPDRFSARQFPNYSSELNVNALLLGDSALYLCASSLVASGGGYNEQFFGPGTRLTVL.

The V call is TRBV5-1, the J call TRBJ2-7, with D hard to call. Trimming cost V 4 bases and J 0 bases, with 11 bases left between them. CDR1 is SGHRS and CDR2 is YFSETQ in the germline V gene. This CDR3 comprises 14 residues. In nucleotides, the CDR3 is TGCGCCAGCAGCGCGGAGAGGAGCTCCTACGAGCAGTACTTC. Its translation is CASSAERSSYEQYF. Full variable domain (outside the CDR3, taken from reference TRBV5-1 and TRBJ2-7): KAGVTQTPRYLIKTRGQQVTLSCSPISGHRSVSWYQQTPGQGLQFLFEYFSETQRNKGNFPGRFSGRQFSNSRSEMNVSTLELGDSALYLCASSAERSSYEQYFGPGTRLTVT.

This clone has just one count. This chain joins TRBV28 and TRBJ2-1; 8 bases agree with TRBD1. The CDR3 spans 18 residues. V was clipped by 5 bases and J by 1 base; unmatched bases: 13. Germline CDR1 and CDR2: MDHEN and SYDVKM. CDR3 residues: CASSRPYEQGGSYNEQFF. The CDR3 bases are TGTGCCAGCAGTCGGCCCTACGAACAGGGGGGATCCTACAATGAGCAGTTCTTC.

The V call is TRBV19, the J call TRBJ1-5; a weak D match, TRBD1 (5 bases). Germline loops: CDR1 LNHDA, CDR2 SQIVND (reference sequence). The CDR3 is 13 residues long. The V gene lost 3 bases and the J gene lost 8 bases, with 11 bases spanning the gap. The CDR3 DNA reads as TGTGCCAGTAGTATTCGGGACTCGGAGCCCCAGCATTTT. Protein sequence: CASSIRDSEPQHF.

V gene TRBV5-5 combines with J gene TRBJ1-1, with 8 bases identical to TRBD1. The V gene end was trimmed by 2 bases and the J gene end by 0 bases; junction bases not matched to a gene: 12. This CDR3 region has 18 residues. Per germline, CDR1 SGHKS and CDR2 YYEKEE (reference sequence). This CDR3 reads CASSFSFGQGGMNTEAFF. Written as DNA, the CDR3 is TGTGCCAGCAGCTTCAGCTTTGGACAGGGAGGAATGAACACTGAAGCTTTCTTT.

This clone occurred once. The gene calls are TRBV19 and TRBJ2-1, with D uncertain. CDR1 and CDR2 from the germline V gene are LNHDA and SQIVND (reference sequence). V lost 3 bases and J 4 bases, leaving 10 bases between the germline ends. The CDR3 is 14 residues long. This chain's CDR3 is CASSMNRPYNEQFF. In DNA form, the CDR3 reads TGTGCCAGTAGTATGAACAGACCTTACAATGAGCAGTTCTTC.

The chain is built from TRBV5-1 and TRBJ2-2; 7 nucleotides match TRBD1. Trimming took 4 bases from V and 1 from J; bases not matched to a gene: 4. This CDR3 region has 15 residues. Per germline, CDR1 SGHRS and CDR2 YFSETQ. CDR3 bases: TGCGCCAGCAGCCGCAGACAGGGGAACACCGGGGAGCTGTTTTTT. It translates to CASSRRQGNTGELFF.

The chain couples TRBV30 to TRBJ2-5, with D perhaps TRBD1 (7 bases). The length of the CDR3 is 14 residues. The V and J ends lost 5 bases and 3 bases respectively, with 16 bases between them. Germline assignment: CDR1 GTSNPN and CDR2 SVGIG (reference sequence). This CDR3 is CAWDEGGGEETQYF. The CDR3 region has the DNA TGTGCCTGGGACGAAGGAGGGGGCGAAGAGACCCAGTACTTC.

This clone was observed a handful of times. CDR3 coding DNA: TGTGCCAGCAGTTTACTAGCGGGAGGGACCGGGGAGCTGTTTTTT. Translating it yields CASSLLAGGTGELFF. This sequence joins TRBV6-6 and TRBJ2-2, with 13 bases fitting TRBD2. Losses at the gene ends were 4 bases for V and 5 bases for J; bases not matched to a gene: 1. The CDR3 has 15 residues. In germline, CDR1 is MNHNY, CDR2 SVGAGI (reference sequence).

The chain carries TRBV27 and TRBJ2-5; TRBD2 is a possible D gene (5 bases). Germline CDR1 and CDR2: MNHEY and SMNVEV (reference sequence). V was trimmed by 8 bases and J by 2 bases, leaving 9 bases between them. The CDR3 has 12 residues. The DNA for the CDR3 is TGTGCCAGCTGGGAGACTCAAGAGACCCAGTACTTC. It yields the protein CASWETQETQYF.

The chain employs TRBV10-2 and TRBJ1-1, with D possibly TRBD1 on 6 matching bases. V was cut by 6 bases and J by 5 bases, with 13 bases left in between. CDR1 WSHSY and CDR2 SAAADI come from the germline V gene. This CDR3 is 13 amino acids long. The chain's CDR3 is CASSVEQGTEAFF. DNA of the CDR3: TGCGCCAGCAGCGTCGAGCAGGGGACTGAAGCTTTCTTT.

This clone showed up just a few times. The chain joins TRBV27 to TRBJ2-1; 9 positions agree with TRBD2. Germline V gene lookup returns CDR1 MNHEY and CDR2 SMNVEV (reference sequence). The J segment lost 10 bases and the V segment lost 7 bases, leaving 14 bases of the junction unmatched. This CDR3 comprises 15 residues. CDR3 coding DNA: TGTGCCAGCACCTCGGAGAGTAGCGGGAGAGGCGAGCAGTTCTTC. Translated, it gives CASTSESSGRGEQFF.

V gene TRBV27 combines with J gene TRBJ2-2, with TRBD2 matching 10 bases. J gave up 7 bases and V 6 bases, and 8 bases lay outside the gene matches. CDR1 is MNHEY, CDR2 SMNVEV, per germline (reference sequence). The CDR3 has 15 amino acids. The CDR3 sequence is CASRLAGVWNGELFF. The CDR3, as DNA: TGTGCCAGCAGGCTAGCGGGAGTGTGGAACGGGGAGCTGTTTTTT.

The chain carries TRBV10-3 and TRBJ2-5; D is perhaps TRBD1 (5 bases). Trimming stripped 3 bases from V and 5 bases from J, with 10 bases between. CDR3 length: 13 amino acids. Germline CDR1 reads ENHRY; CDR2 reads SYGVKD. CDR3 DNA: TGTGCCATCAGTGAACCAGGGAACGAGACCCAGTACTTC. Translation: CAISEPGNETQYF.

V is TRBV18 and J is TRBJ1-5, with D perhaps matching TRBD1 (5 bases). V lost 2 bases and J lost 3, with 8 bases in between. The germline V gene encodes CDR1 KGHSH and CDR2 LQKENI. The CDR3 is 14 residues long. The CDR3 DNA reads as TGTGCCAGCTCACCAAGACAGTCCAATCAGCCCCAGCATTTT. This encodes CASSPRQSNQPQHF.

V and J are TRBV28 and TRBJ2-5; D gene unclear. TRBJ2-7 explains the end of the DNA better; the J call may be wrong. The CDR3 totals 13 residues. CDR1 and CDR2 from the germline V gene are MDHEN and SYDVKM. CDR3 sequence (DNA): TGTGCCAGCAGTTTTTACAGCTCCTACGAGCAGTACTTC. It yields the protein CASSFYSSYEQYF.

The chain is built from TRBV6-5 and TRBJ2-1, with 7 bases matching TRBD2. The J segment lost 8 bases and the V segment lost 2 bases, leaving 12 bases of the junction unmatched. In germline, CDR1 is MNHEY, CDR2 SVGAGI. The CDR3 is made up of 16 amino acids. CDR3 residues: CASSYRPLTSVHEQFF. Here the CDR3 DNA reads TGTGCCAGCAGTTACCGGCCACTCACTAGCGTCCATGAGCAGTTCTTC.

The V call is TRBV11-2, the J call TRBJ2-5; TRBD1 aligns across 8 bases. The V and J ends lost 5 bases and 2 bases, in that order; junction bases with no gene match: 7. This CDR3 contains 15 residues. CDR1 and CDR2 from the germline V gene are SGHAT and FQNNGV. In DNA, the CDR3 is TGTGCCAGCAGCACGGGACAGGTGGAGCAAGAGACCCAGTACTTC. This encodes CASSTGQVEQETQYF.

This clone was observed a handful of times. The chain employs TRBV6-5 and TRBJ2-1, with TRBD1 matching 8 bases. V dropped 6 bases and J dropped 7; count of bases not matched to a gene: 5. The CDR3 consists of 13 residues. Germline V gene data show CDR1 as MNHEY and CDR2 as SVGAGI. This CDR3 reads CASRRQGINEQFF. The DNA of the CDR3 is TGTGCCAGCAGAAGACAGGGGATTAATGAGCAGTTCTTC.

The chain joins TRBV6-1 to TRBJ2-7, with 9 bases identical to TRBD1. The CDR3 sequence is 14 residues long. Germline V lookup: CDR1 MNHNS, CDR2 SASEGT. The ends lost 2 bases at V and 2 bases at J; junction bases unmatched: 1. In nucleotides, the CDR3 is TGTGCCAGCAGTGAAAACAGGGGGCCCTACGAGCAGTACTTC. Translated, it gives CASSENRGPYEQYF.

The chain uses TRBV27 and TRBJ1-2; D might be TRBD1 (6 bases). CDR1 is MNHEY, CDR2 SMNVEV, per germline (reference sequence). CDR3 size: 17 residues. The V end was cut by 6 bases, the J end by 4 bases, with 24 bases between. CDR3 loop: CASSPTIGQSGPYGYTF. CDR3 DNA sequence: TGTGCCAGCAGCCCAACTATTGGACAGTCCGGCCCCTATGGCTACACCTTC.

This clone was found a few times. The chain is built from TRBV7-9 and TRBJ2-3; 8 bases fit TRBD2. CDR3 size: 17 residues. Germline assignment: CDR1 SEHNR and CDR2 FQNEAQ (reference sequence). J lost 9 bases, V lost 3 bases, and 17 bases had no gene match. The CDR3 is CASSFQPMAGGPTTQYF. The DNA of the CDR3 is TGTGCCAGCAGCTTCCAGCCCATGGCGGGGGGACCTACGACGCAGTATTTT.

The gene calls are TRBV5-5 and TRBJ1-1, with 7 bases lining up with TRBD1. Germline CDR1 and CDR2: SGHKS and YYEKEE (reference sequence). The ends lost 0 bases at V and 0 bases at J; junction bases unmatched: 5. There are 16 residues in the CDR3. The DNA of the CDR3 is TGTGCCAGCAGCTTGGGTCCGGACAGGATGAACACTGAAGCTTTCTTT. This translates into CASSLGPDRMNTEAFF. The entire variable domain, with the rest obtained from reference TRBV5-5 and TRBJ1-1, is as follows: DAGVTQSPTHLIKTRGQQVTLRCSPISGHKSVSWYQQVLGQGPQFIFQYYEKEERGRGNFPDRFSARQFPNYSSELNVNALLLGDSALYLCASSLGPDRMNTEAFFGQGTRLTVV.

The CDR3 loop reads CASSLGQGYEQYF. CDR3 bases: TGCGCCAGCAGTTTGGGACAGGGCTACGAGCAGTACTTC. V and J are TRBV10-1 and TRBJ2-7; TRBD1 agrees at 9 bases. This CDR3 is 13 amino acids long. The germline V gene encodes CDR1 WNHNN and CDR2 SYGVQD (reference sequence). V lost 5 bases to trimming and J lost 3 bases; unmatched junction nucleotides: 2.

J is TRBJ1-6 and V is TRBV6-5; 9 bases map to TRBD1. CDR3 length: 14 amino acids. With V trimmed by 0 bases and J by 16 bases, 7 bases remained unmatched. Looked up from germline, CDR1 is MNHEY and CDR2 is SVGAGI. The CDR3 DNA reads TGTGCCAGCAGTTACTCGCGGGACAGGGTGGTGCTCCACTTT. It codes for CASSYSRDRVVLHF.